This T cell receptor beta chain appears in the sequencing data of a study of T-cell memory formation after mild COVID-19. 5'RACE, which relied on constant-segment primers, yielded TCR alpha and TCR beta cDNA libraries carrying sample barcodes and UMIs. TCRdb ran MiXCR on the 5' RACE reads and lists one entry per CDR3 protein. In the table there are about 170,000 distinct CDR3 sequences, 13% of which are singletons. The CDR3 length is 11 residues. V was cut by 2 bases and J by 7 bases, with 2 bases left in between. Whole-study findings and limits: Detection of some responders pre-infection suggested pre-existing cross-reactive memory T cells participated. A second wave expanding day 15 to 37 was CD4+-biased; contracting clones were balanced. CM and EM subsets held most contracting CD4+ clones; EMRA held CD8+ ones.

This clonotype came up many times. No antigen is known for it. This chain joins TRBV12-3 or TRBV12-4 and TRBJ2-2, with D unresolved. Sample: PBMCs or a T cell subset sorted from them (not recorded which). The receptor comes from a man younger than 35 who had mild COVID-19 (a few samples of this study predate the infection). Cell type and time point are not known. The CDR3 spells CASSLLGELFF. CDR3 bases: TGTGCCAGCAGTTTACTCGGGGAGCTGTTTTTT.